This TCR beta chain is drawn from a study of cytomegalovirus exposure and HLA in healthy donors. Only a few counts were recorded for this clone. Its antigen is as yet unknown. The CDR3 loop spans 18 amino acids. V was clipped by 0 bases and J by 3 bases; unmatched bases: 7. CDR1 is SGHRS and CDR2 is YFSETQ in the germline V gene. PCR involved 60 Vbeta and 13 Jbeta primers. Using immunoSEQ multiplex PCR, the repertoire was profiled, and TCRdb retains in-frame clones only, with some absent. The data hold approximately 53,000 clones, with roughly 81% observed a single time. Study results and limitations: HLA alleles were associated with 15,000 to 20,000 TCR beta sequences in a later analysis at 0.05 false discovery rate. In an earlier analysis, productive rearrangement rates for most beta V segments clustered near 87% or 30%. Despite most TCR sequences being rare, some public TCRs occurred in many donors.

Specimen: PBMCs. This chain connects TRBV5-1 to TRBJ2-3, with 13 nucleotides matching TRBD2. The source of this sequence is a middle-aged woman in good health and CMV-seropositive. The CDR3 sequence is CASSLGLAGGPWTDTQYF. DNA of the CDR3: TGCGCCAGCAGCTTGGGACTAGCGGGGGGTCCTTGGACAGATACGCAGTATTTT.